One sample yielded the 9 T cell receptor beta chains listed below, sequenced in a study of blood T cells in healthy people across ages. With a J-beta primer mix and a sample-barcoded 5' primer, a second PCR ran 7 to 11 cycles. TCRdb re-called the 5' RACE reads with MiXCR, one entry per CDR3 protein. Of 1.8 million or so distinct CDR3 sequences in the sample, around 42% are singletons; the top ten hold 23%. Sequences were obtained from blood. Receptor source: a human donor in good health.

With respect to this clonotype: Because the CDR3 is missing its conserved closing phenylalanine or tryptophan, this is likely a read error. The chain couples TRBV4-2 to TRBJ1-4; 7 bases match TRBD1. This CDR3 region has 17 residues. Germline CDR1 LGHNA, CDR2 YNFKEQ. With V trimmed by 1 base and J by 0 bases, 5 bases remained unmatched. CDR3 DNA sequence: TGTGCCAGCAGCCAAGTTGGGACAGCGGCAACTAATGAAAAACTGTTTTGT. Protein product: CASSQVGTAATNEKLFC.

The J gene is TRBJ1-1, the V gene TRBV7-2; 8 nucleotides match TRBD1. V lost 5 bases, J lost 0 bases, and 2 bases stayed unmatched. The CDR3 runs 14 residues. Germline V gene data show CDR1 as SGHTA and CDR2 as FQGNSA. The chain's CDR3 is CASSRGQVNTEAFF. CDR3 bases: TGTGCCAGCAGCAGGGGACAGGTGAACACTGAAGCTTTCTTT. Full variable domain (rest looked up from reference TRBV7-2 and TRBJ1-1): GAGVSQSPSNKVTEKGKDVELRCDPISGHTALYWYRQSLGQGLEFLIYFQGNSAPDKSGLPSDRFSAERTGGSVSTLTIQRTQQEDSAVYLCASSRGQVNTEAFFGQGTRLTVV.

The rearrangement links TRBV7-2 to TRBJ2-3; 7 positions agree with TRBD1. The CDR3 runs to 18 residues. J gave up 0 bases and V 1 base, and 10 bases lay outside the gene matches. Germline CDR1 reads SGHTA; CDR2 reads FQGNSA. Here the CDR3 reads CASSLVGGSDTSTDTQYF. DNA for the CDR3: TGTGCCAGCAGCTTAGTAGGGGGCAGCGACACCAGCACAGATACGCAGTATTTT.

The chain links TRBV7-3 to TRBJ2-3; no reliable D call. Germline lookup yields CDR1 SGHTA and CDR2 FQGTGA. V lost 2 bases, J lost 7 bases, and 10 bases lay in between. The CDR3 sequence is 13 residues long. CDR3 amino acids: CASSLPERYTQYF. The CDR3 bases are TGTGCCAGCAGCTTACCGGAAAGATATACGCAGTATTTT. Full variable domain (rest looked up from reference TRBV7-3 and TRBJ2-3): GAGVSQTPSNKVTEKGKYVELRCDPISGHTALYWYRQSLGQGPEFLIYFQGTGAADDSGLPNDRFFAVRPEGSVSTLKIQRTERGDSAVYLCASSLPERYTQYFGPGTRLTVL.

The V call is TRBV27, the J call TRBJ2-3; TRBD1 aligns across 7 bases. CDR3 length equals 19 residues. Per the germline V gene, CDR1 is MNHEY and CDR2 is SMNVEV (reference sequence). The J segment lost 0 bases and the V segment lost 5 bases, leaving 17 bases of the junction unmatched. The CDR3 protein is CASSLKPVTTGLSTDTQYF. The CDR3 nucleotides are TGTGCCAGCAGTCTCAAACCCGTAACGACAGGGCTTAGCACAGATACGCAGTATTTT.

This clonotype was seen more than once but under ten times. V and J are TRBV27 and TRBJ2-2, with D maybe TRBD2 (7 bases). There are 13 residues in the CDR3. Between the trimmed V and J ends, which lost 5 bases and 6 bases, there was a span of 10 bases. Germline V gives CDR1 MNHEY, CDR2 SMNVEV (reference sequence). The DNA for the CDR3 is TGTGCCAGCAGTACAGGGAGGGCCGGGGAGCTGTTTTTT. Amino acid sequence: CASSTGRAGELFF.

This clonotype was seen many times. The chain is built from TRBV7-9 and TRBJ2-1; the match to TRBD2 covers 7 bases. The J segment lost 8 bases and the V segment lost 2 bases, leaving 6 bases of the junction unmatched. This CDR3 is 14 amino acids long. CDR1 and CDR2 (germline): SEHNR, FQNEAQ (reference sequence). The CDR3: CASSLSGTSDEQFF. The CDR3 DNA reads TGTGCCAGCAGCTTATCGGGCACTAGCGATGAGCAGTTCTTC.

This chain links TRBV10-3 with TRBJ1-4; no clear D gene. Germline V CDR1 and CDR2: ENHRY, SYGVKD. This CDR3 has 14 residues. V lost 8 bases and J lost 8, with 18 bases in between. For the CDR3, the DNA is TGTGCCATCCGTGGGGAACAGAGTCTAGAAAAACTGTTTTTT. This sequence encodes CAIRGEQSLEKLFF.

This clonotype was seen a handful of times. The chain links TRBV7-2 to TRBJ2-5, with D tentatively TRBD1 or TRBD2 (5 bases each). Germline CDR1 reads SGHTA; CDR2 reads FQGNSA. The CDR3 consists of 13 residues. The V end lost 3 bases, the J end lost 5 bases, and 10 bases lay between the germline ends. This CDR3 is CASSFPGRETQYF. The CDR3 bases are TGTGCCAGCAGCTTTCCGGGGCGTGAGACCCAGTACTTC.